The entry below gives a single T cell receptor beta chain sequence along with its context. This clonotype was recorded many times. Its antigen has not been determined. It has no much larger one-base neighbor in the sample; base qualities were not kept. Profiling of TCR beta VDJ combinations and CDR3 sequences used genomic DNA as the template. TCR repertoire sequencing was run on an Illumina HiSeq 2000. The study's processing was this. TRBV/TRBJ rearrangement plots, CDR3 size and DJ length profiles, and Simpson's diversity index were used to assess repertoires. Whichever DNA sequence was most abundant in the deep sequencing data was defined as the immunodominant clone. CDR3 amino acid sequences were screened for sharing across subjects and compared with published repertoires and the VDJdb database. TCRdb reanalyzed the raw reads on its own, using fastp at Q25 for trimming and MiXCR for clone calling, and kept in-frame beta chains. Each record represents a unique CDR3 protein, reported with the most common genes and DNA among its rows. TCRdb's processing, not the study's, gives the V and J calls here. The sample records hundreds of thousands of distinct CDR3 sequences, around 72% of which are singletons. In total, the top ten clones hold 4% of the sample.

Per the germline V gene, SGDLS is the CDR1 and YYNGEE is the CDR2. Spanning cysteine to phenylalanine, the CDR3 consists of 15 amino acids. CDR3 DNA only is kept here, 45 bases in frame from base 1. V sheds 3 bases and J sheds 0 bases, leaving 10 bases between their ends. These data originate in a study of CD8+CD57+ T cells in acquired aplastic anemia (dated by TCRdb to the late 2010s). Context from the whole study: A mean of 3.2 ug of DNA, ranging from roughly 0.2 to 27.4 ug, was extracted from sorted CD4+ and CD8+ cells. Mean read counts for healthy donor samples were 9 million to 10.8 million for CD4+ cells and 11 million to 14 million for CD8+ cells. Overall study outcomes, separate from this receptor: Roughly 30 CD8+ CDR3 sequences were shared between patients and controls but appeared highly expressed in patients and within their immunodominant clones. Patients and healthy controls showed no significant difference in CD8+ Simpson's diversity (P=0.060).

In this study, sorted CD4+ and CD8+ T cells from the blood of healthy subjects and of severe aplastic anemia patients had their TCR repertoires deep-sequenced. Ficoll-Paque density gradient centrifugation was used to isolate peripheral blood mononuclear cells. CD4+ and CD8+ T cells were sorted by FACS or magnetic beads before DNA extraction. Sequencing was carried out using sorted CD4+, CD8+, or CD8+CD57+ T cells (not recorded which) from PBMCs. This chain joins TRBV9 to TRBJ2-1; the D element could tentatively be TRBD1 or TRBD2, as 5 bases agree for each. The receptor was derived from a human donor in good health, serving as a control. The CDR3 in this case is CASSEGTGSYNEQFF. The sequence in DNA is TGTGCCAGCAGCGAAGGGACGGGCTCCTACAATGAGCAGTTCTTC.